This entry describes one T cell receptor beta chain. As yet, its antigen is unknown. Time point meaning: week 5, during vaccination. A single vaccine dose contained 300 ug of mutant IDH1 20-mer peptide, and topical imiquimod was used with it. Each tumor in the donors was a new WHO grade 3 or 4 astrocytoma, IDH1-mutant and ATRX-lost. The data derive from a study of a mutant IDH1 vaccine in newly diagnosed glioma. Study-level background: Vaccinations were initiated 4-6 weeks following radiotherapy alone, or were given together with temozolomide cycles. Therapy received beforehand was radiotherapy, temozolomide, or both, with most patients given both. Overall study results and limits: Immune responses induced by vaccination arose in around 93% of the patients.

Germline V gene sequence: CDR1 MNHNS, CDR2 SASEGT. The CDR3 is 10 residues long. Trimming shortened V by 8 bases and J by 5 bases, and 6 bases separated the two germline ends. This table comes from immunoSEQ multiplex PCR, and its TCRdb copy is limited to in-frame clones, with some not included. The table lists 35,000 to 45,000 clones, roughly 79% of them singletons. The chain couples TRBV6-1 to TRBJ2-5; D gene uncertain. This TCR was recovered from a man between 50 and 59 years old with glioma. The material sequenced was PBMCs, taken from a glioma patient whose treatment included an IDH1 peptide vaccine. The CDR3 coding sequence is TGTGCCAGCGCAGAGGAGACCCAGTACTTC. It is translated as CASAEETQYF.